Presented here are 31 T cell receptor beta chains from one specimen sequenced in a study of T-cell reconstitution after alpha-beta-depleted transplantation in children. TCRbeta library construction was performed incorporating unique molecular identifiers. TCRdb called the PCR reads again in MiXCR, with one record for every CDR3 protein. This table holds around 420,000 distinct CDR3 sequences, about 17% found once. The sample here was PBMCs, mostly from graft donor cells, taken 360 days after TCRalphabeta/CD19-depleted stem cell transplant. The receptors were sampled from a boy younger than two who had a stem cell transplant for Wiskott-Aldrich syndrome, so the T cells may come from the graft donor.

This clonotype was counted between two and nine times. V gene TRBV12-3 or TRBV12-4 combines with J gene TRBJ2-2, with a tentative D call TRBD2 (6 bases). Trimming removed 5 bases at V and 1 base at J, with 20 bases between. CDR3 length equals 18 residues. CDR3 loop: CASSAPGGLFGNTGELFF. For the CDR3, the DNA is TGTGCCAGCAGTGCACCTGGGGGGTTATTTGGGAACACCGGGGAGCTGTTTTTT.

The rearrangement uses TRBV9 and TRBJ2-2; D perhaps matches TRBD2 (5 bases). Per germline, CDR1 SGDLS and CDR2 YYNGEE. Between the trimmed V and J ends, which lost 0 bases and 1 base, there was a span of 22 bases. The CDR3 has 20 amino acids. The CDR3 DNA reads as TGTGCCAGCAGCGTAGCAACAAAATATCTAGCAGAAAAGAACACCGGGGAGCTGTTTTTT. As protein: CASSVATKYLAEKNTGELFF.

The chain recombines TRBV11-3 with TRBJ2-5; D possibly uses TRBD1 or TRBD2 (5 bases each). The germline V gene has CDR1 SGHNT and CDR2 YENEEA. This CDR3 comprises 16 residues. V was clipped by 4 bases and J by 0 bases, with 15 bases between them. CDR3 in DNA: TGTGCCAGCAGCTCCCGGGACCGCCGGTACCAAGAGACCCAGTACTTC. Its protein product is CASSSRDRRYQETQYF.

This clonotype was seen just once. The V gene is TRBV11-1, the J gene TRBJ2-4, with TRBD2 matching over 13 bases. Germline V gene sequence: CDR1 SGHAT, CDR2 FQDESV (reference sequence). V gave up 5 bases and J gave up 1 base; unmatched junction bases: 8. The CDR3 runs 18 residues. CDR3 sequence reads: CASSNGTSGIIAKNIQYF. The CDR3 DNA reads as TGTGCCAGCAGCAACGGGACTAGCGGGATAATTGCCAAAAACATTCAGTACTTC.

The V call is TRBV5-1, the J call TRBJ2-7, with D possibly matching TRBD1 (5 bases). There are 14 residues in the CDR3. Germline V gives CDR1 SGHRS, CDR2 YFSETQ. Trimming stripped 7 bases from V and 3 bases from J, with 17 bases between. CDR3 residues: CASSRKDNYYEQYF. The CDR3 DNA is TGCGCCAGCTCCCGAAAGGACAACTACTACGAGCAGTACTTC.

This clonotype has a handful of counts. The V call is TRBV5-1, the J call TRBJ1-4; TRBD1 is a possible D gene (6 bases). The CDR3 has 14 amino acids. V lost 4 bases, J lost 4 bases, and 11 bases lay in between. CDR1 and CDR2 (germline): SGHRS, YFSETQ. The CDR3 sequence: CASSAGHLNEKLFF. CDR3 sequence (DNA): TGCGCCAGCAGCGCGGGACACCTTAATGAAAAACTGTTTTTT.

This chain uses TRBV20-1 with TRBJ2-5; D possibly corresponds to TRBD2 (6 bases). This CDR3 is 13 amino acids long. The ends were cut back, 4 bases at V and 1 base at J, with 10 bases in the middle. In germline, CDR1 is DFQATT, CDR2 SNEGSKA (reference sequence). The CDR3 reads CSAKRGTQETQYF. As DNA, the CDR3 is TGCAGTGCTAAACGGGGGACCCAAGAGACCCAGTACTTC.

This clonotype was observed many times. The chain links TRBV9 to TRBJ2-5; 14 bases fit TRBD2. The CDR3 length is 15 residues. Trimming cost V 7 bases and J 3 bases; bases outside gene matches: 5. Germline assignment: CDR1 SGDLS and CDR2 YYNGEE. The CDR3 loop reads CASPTTSGGEETQYF. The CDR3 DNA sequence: TGTGCCAGCCCTACGACTAGCGGGGGGGAAGAGACCCAGTACTTC.

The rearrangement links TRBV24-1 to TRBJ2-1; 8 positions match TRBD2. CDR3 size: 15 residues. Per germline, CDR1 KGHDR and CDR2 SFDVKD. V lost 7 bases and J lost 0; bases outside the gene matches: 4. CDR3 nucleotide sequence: TGTGCCACCAGCAGCGGGAGACGCTCCTACAATGAGCAGTTCTTC. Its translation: CATSSGRRSYNEQFF.

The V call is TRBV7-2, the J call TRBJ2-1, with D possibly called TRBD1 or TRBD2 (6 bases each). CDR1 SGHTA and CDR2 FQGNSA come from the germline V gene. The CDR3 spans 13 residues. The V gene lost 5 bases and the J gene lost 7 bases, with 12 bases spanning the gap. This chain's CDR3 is CASSRRGRNEQFF. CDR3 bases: TGTGCCAGCAGCCGACGGGGGCGGAATGAGCAGTTCTTC.

This CDR3 reads CASKERTNYNEQFF. The CDR3 nucleotides are TGTGCCAGCAAGGAGCGGACCAACTACAATGAGCAGTTCTTC. The V and J genes are TRBV7-2 and TRBJ2-1; D might be TRBD2 (5 bases). Trimming removed 7 bases from V and 3 bases from J, with 13 bases in between. The CDR3 runs 14 residues. The germline V gene has CDR1 SGHTA and CDR2 FQGNSA.

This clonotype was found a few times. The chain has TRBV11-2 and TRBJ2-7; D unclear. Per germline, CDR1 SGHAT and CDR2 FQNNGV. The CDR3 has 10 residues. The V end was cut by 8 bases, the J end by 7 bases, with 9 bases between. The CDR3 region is CASGRREQYF. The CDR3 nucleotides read TGTGCCAGCGGTCGAAGGGAGCAGTACTTC.

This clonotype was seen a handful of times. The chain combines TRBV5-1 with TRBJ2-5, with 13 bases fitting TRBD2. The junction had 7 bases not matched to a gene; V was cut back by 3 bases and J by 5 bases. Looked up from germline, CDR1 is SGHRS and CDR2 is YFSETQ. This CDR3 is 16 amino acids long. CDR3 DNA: TGCGCCAGCAGCTCTCAAGGGACTAGCGGGGTCGAGACCCAGTACTTC. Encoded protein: CASSSQGTSGVETQYF.

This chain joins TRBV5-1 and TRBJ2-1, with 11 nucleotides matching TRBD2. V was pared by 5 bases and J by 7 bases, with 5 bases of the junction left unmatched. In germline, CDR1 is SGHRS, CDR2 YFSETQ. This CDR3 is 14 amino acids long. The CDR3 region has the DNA TGCGCCAGCAGTTCTAGGACTAGCGGGAATGAGCAGTTCTTC. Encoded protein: CASSSRTSGNEQFF.

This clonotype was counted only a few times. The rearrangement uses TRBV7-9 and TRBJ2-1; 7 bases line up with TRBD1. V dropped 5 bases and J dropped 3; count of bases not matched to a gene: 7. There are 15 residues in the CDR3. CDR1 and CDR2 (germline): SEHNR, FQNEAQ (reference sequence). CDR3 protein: CASSPTGKDYNEQFF. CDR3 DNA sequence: TGTGCCAGCAGCCCGACAGGGAAAGACTACAATGAGCAGTTCTTC. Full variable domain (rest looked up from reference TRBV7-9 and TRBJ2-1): DTGVSQNPRHKITKRGQNVTFRCDPISEHNRLYWYRQTLGQGPEFLTYFQNEAQLEKSRLLSDRFSAERPKGSFSTLEIQRTEQGDSAMYLCASSPTGKDYNEQFFGPGTRLTVL.

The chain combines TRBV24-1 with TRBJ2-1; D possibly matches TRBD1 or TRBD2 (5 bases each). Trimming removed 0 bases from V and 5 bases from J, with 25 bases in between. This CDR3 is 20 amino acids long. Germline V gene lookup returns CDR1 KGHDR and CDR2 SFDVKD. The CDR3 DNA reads TGTGCCACCAGTGATTTGCCTGGGAAAAGGAGCGCCCGAGGGGACAATGAGCAGTTCTTC. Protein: CATSDLPGKRSARGDNEQFF.

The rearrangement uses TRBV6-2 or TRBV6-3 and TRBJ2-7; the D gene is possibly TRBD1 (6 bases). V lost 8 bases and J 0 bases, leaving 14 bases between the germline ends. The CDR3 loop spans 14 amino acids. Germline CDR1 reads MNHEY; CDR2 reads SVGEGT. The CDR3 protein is CASGERGISYEQYF. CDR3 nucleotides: TGTGCCAGCGGGGAGAGGGGGATCTCCTACGAGCAGTACTTC.

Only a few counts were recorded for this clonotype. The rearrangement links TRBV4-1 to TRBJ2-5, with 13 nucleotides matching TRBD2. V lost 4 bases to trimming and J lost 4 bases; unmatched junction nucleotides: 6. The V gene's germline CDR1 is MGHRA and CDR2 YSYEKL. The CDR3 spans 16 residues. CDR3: CASSRTSGGAGETQYF. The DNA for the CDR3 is TGCGCCAGCAGCCGCACTAGCGGGGGGGCTGGAGAGACCCAGTACTTC.

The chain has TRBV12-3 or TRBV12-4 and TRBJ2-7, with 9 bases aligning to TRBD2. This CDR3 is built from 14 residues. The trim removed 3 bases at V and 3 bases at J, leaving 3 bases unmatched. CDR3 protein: CASSFLAGNYEQYF. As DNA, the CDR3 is TGTGCCAGCAGTTTTCTAGCGGGAAACTACGAGCAGTACTTC.

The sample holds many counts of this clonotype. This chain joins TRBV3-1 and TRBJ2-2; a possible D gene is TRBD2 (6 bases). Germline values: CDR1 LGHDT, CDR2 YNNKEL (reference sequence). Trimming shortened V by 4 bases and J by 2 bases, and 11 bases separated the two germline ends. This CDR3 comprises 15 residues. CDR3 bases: TGTGCCAGCAGCCCGCTAGCGCTCAACACCGGGGAGCTGTTTTTT. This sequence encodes CASSPLALNTGELFF. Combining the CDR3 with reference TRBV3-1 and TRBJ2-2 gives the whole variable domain DTAVSQTPKYLVTQMGNDKSIKCEQNLGHDTMYWYKQDSKKFLKIMFSYNNKELIINETVPNRFSPKSPDKAHLNLHINSLELGDSAVYFCASSPLALNTGELFFGEGSRLTVL.

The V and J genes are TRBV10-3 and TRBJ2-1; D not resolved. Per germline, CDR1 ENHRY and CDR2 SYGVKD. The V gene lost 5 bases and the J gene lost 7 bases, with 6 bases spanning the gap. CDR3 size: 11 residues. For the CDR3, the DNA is TGTGCCATCAGTAGGGAAAATGAGCAGTTCTTC. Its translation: CAISRENEQFF.

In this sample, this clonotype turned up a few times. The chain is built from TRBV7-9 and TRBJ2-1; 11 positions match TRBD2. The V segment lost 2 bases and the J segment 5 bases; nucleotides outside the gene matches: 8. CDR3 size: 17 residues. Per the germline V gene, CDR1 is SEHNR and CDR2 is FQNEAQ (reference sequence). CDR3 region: CASSLNPTSGGHNEQFF. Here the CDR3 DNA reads TGTGCCAGCAGCTTAAATCCCACTAGCGGGGGTCACAATGAGCAGTTCTTC.

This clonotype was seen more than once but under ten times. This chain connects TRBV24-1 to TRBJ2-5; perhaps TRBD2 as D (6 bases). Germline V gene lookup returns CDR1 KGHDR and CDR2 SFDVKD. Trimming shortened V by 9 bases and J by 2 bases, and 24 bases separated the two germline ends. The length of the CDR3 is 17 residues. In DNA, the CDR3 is TGTGCCACCCTTCTGGGGGAGGCGGATTGGGTACAAGAGACCCAGTACTTC. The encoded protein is CATLLGEADWVQETQYF.

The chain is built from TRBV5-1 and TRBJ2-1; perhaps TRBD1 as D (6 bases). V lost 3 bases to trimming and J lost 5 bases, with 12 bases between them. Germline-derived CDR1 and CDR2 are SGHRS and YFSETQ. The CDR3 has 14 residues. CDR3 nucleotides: TGCGCCAGCAGCTGGACAGTTCCTCACAATGAGCAGTTCTTC. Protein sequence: CASSWTVPHNEQFF.

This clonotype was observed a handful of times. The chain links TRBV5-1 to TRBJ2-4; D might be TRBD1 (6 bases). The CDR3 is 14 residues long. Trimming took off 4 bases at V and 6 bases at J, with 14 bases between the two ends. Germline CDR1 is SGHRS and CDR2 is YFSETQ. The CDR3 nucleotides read TGCGCCAGCAGCCTGACAGGTTCCTTAAACATTCAGTACTTC. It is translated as CASSLTGSLNIQYF.

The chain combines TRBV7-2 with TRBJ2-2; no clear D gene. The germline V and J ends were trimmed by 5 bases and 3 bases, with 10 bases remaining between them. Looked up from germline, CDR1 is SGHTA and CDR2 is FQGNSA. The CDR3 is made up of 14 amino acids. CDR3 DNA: TGTGCCAGCAGCCCTGACAAGCACACCGGGGAGCTGTTTTTT. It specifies CASSPDKHTGELFF.

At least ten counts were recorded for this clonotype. CDR3 sequence reads: CASSLGTGLNTEAFF. The CDR3 nucleotides read TGTGCCAGCAGCTTAGGGACAGGGTTGAACACTGAAGCTTTCTTT. The chain joins TRBV7-2 to TRBJ1-1, with 8 bases identical to TRBD1. Losses at the gene ends were 1 base for V and 0 bases for J; bases not matched to a gene: 1. Germline CDR1 SGHTA, CDR2 FQGNSA. This CDR3 comprises 15 residues.

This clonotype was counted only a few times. CDR3 coding DNA: TGTGCCAGCAGTCTCCGGACTAGCGGGAGGCCGAATGAGCAGTTCTTC. Its protein is CASSLRTSGRPNEQFF. This chain uses TRBV12-3 or TRBV12-4 with TRBJ2-1; 14 bases fit TRBD2. There are 16 residues in the CDR3. The trim removed 5 bases at V and 7 bases at J, leaving 7 bases unmatched.

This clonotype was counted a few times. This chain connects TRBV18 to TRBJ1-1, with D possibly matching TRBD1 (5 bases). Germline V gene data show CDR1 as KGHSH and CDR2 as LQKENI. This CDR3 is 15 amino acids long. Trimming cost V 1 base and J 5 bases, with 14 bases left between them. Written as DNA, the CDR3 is TGTGCCAGCTCACCACGCGGCAGGGTAAAGACTGAAGCTTTCTTT. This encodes CASSPRGRVKTEAFF.

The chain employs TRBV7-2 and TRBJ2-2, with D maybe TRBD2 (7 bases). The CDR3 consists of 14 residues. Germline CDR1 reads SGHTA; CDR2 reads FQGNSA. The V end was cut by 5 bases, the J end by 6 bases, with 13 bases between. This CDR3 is CASSQGGGAGELFF. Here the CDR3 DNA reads TGTGCCAGCAGCCAAGGGGGGGGAGCCGGGGAGCTGTTTTTT.

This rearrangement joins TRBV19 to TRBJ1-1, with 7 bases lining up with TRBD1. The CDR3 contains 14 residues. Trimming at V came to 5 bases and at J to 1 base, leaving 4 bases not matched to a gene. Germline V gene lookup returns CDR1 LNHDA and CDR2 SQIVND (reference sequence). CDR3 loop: CASSHQGGNTEAFF. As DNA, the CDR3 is TGTGCCAGTAGTCATCAGGGGGGGAACACTGAAGCTTTCTTT. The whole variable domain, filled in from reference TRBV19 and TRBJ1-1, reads DGGITQSPKYLFRKEGQNVTLSCEQNLNHDAMYWYRQDPGQGLRLIYYSQIVNDFQKGDIAEGYSVSREKKESFPLTVTSAQKNPTAFYLCASSHQGGNTEAFFGQGTRLTVV.